Presented here are 20 T cell receptor beta chains from one specimen sequenced in a study of cytomegalovirus exposure and HLA in healthy donors. The PCR ran on 60 Vbeta and 13 Jbeta primers. The protocol was immunoSEQ multiplex PCR, while the TCRdb copy is restricted to in-frame clones and leaves out a portion. The table shows some 150,000 clones, with 75% to 90% occurring only once. The sample was PBMCs. Receptors originate from a man between 35 and 55 years old in good health and CMV-seronegative.

The CDR3 loop reads CSVRAGLSYEQYF. The CDR3 DNA reads as TGCAGCGTCCGAGCAGGGCTCTCCTACGAGCAGTACTTC. This chain links TRBV29-1 with TRBJ2-5; tentatively, D is TRBD1 (5 bases). The DNA end is more similar to TRBJ2-7, so the J call may be wrong. CDR1 is SQVTM, CDR2 ANQGSEA, per germline. This CDR3 is built from 13 residues.

This rearrangement joins TRBV2 to TRBJ2-7; TRBD1 is a possible D gene (7 bases). CDR3 length: 14 amino acids. V was cut by 7 bases and J by 3 bases, with 16 bases left in between. Germline V gene lookup returns CDR1 SNHLY and CDR2 FYNNEI. CDR3 amino acids: CASKAGQSLYEQYF. CDR3 nucleotide sequence: TGTGCCAGCAAGGCGGGACAGTCCCTCTACGAGCAGTACTTC.

The chain recombines TRBV9 with TRBJ1-3, with D hard to call. Trimming took off 0 bases at V and 0 bases at J, with 4 bases between the two ends. CDR1 is SGDLS, CDR2 YYNGEE, per germline. This CDR3 is built from 14 residues. CDR3 DNA: TGTGCCAGCAGCGTAGAGAGCTCTGGAAACACCATATATTTT. Translation: CASSVESSGNTIYF.

This chain joins TRBV6-5 and TRBJ2-7; D might be TRBD1 (6 bases). The ends were cut back, 1 base at V and 4 bases at J, with 11 bases in the middle. The CDR3 spans 14 residues. The germline gives CDR1 MNHEY, CDR2 SVGAGI. The CDR3 coding sequence is TGTGCCAGCAGTTACTACGGGACAAGTTACGAGCAGTACTTC. Protein sequence: CASSYYGTSYEQYF.

V usage is TRBV5-1 and J usage is TRBJ2-3; the D gene is possibly TRBD2 (7 bases). CDR1 and CDR2 from the germline V gene are SGHRS and YFSETQ. V was cut by 3 bases and J by 0 bases, with 11 bases left in between. The CDR3 extends over 15 amino acids. CDR3 loop: CASSWGGPSTDTQYF. The CDR3 region has the DNA TGCGCCAGCAGCTGGGGGGGCCCTAGCACAGATACGCAGTATTTT.

This chain links TRBV7-2 with TRBJ2-7; 7 positions agree with TRBD1. J gave up 6 bases and V 5 bases, and 4 bases lay outside the gene matches. Germline CDR1 reads SGHTA; CDR2 reads FQGNSA. This CDR3 spans 12 amino acids. In DNA form, the CDR3 reads TGTGCCAGCAGCCGGACAGGTTTCGAGCAGTACTTC. As protein: CASSRTGFEQYF.

The chain joins TRBV7-2 to TRBJ2-5, with D perhaps matching TRBD1 (6 bases). The V gene lost 3 bases and the J gene lost 5 bases, with 22 bases spanning the gap. CDR3 length: 17 residues. Germline CDR1 is SGHTA and CDR2 is FQGNSA. This chain's CDR3 is CASSFSTIPGQRETQYF. DNA for the CDR3: TGTGCCAGCAGCTTCTCAACTATCCCGGGACAACGGGAGACCCAGTACTTC.

The chain employs TRBV25-1 and TRBJ2-7; the match to TRBD1 covers 8 bases. The CDR3 is made up of 15 amino acids. The V gene end was trimmed by 3 bases and the J gene end by 0 bases; junction bases not matched to a gene: 4. In germline, CDR1 is MGHDK, CDR2 SYGVNS. CDR3 sequence (DNA): TGTGCCAGCAGTGACCGGACAGGGAGCTCCTACGAGCAGTACTTC. Amino acids: CASSDRTGSSYEQYF.

V and J are TRBV7-9 and TRBJ2-1; 9 bases match TRBD1. Germline CDR1 SEHNR, CDR2 FQNEAQ (reference sequence). The CDR3 totals 16 residues. Trimming took 2 bases from V and 4 from J; bases not matched to a gene: 6. CDR3 sequence: CASSLRGQGGYNEQFF. CDR3 sequence (DNA): TGTGCCAGCAGCTTACGGGGACAGGGTGGATACAATGAGCAGTTCTTC.

This clone has just one count. This rearrangement joins TRBV7-8 to TRBJ2-5; unclear D gene. The CDR3 consists of 14 residues. The ends were cut back, 0 bases at V and 5 bases at J, with 10 bases in the middle. Per the germline V gene, CDR1 is SGHVS and CDR2 is FQNEAQ. CDR3 bases: TGTGCCAGCAGCTTAGCGGAGACCTCGGAGACCCAGTACTTC. Protein product: CASSLAETSETQYF.

The rearrangement joins TRBV29-1 to TRBJ2-7; 8 positions agree with TRBD1. CDR3 length equals 15 residues. J gave up 5 bases and V 6 bases, and 15 bases lay outside the gene matches. Germline V gene sequence: CDR1 SQVTM, CDR2 ANQGSEA. The chain's CDR3 is CSVMTGEVFSHEQYF. Here the CDR3 DNA reads TGCAGCGTAATGACAGGGGAAGTATTTTCTCACGAGCAGTACTTC.

The V call is TRBV11-1, the J call TRBJ2-5; possible D gene TRBD2, 5 bases. The ends were cut back, 6 bases at V and 5 bases at J, with 19 bases in the middle. Germline V gives CDR1 SGHAT, CDR2 FQDESV (reference sequence). This CDR3 has 15 amino acids. Here the CDR3 DNA reads TGTGCCAGCAGTCCAAGTAGCGATTCCGGGGAGACCCAGTACTTC. Translation gives CASSPSSDSGETQYF.

The table lists this clone with a count of one. At one boundary the junction diverges from the germline segment, which might be a read error. The rearrangement links TRBV7-9 to TRBJ2-2, with D perhaps matching TRBD2 (6 bases). The CDR3 spans 12 residues. CDR1 SEHNR and CDR2 FQNEAQ come from the germline V gene (reference sequence). The CDR3 protein is CSSSSRGGELFF. The CDR3 DNA is TGTTCCAGCAGCTCTCGGGGGGGGGAGCTGTTTTTT.

This chain links TRBV11-3 with TRBJ2-6, with D perhaps matching TRBD2 (5 bases). Germline loops: CDR1 SGHNT, CDR2 YENEEA. Trimming removed 4 bases from V and 0 bases from J, with 7 bases in between. The CDR3 spans 15 residues. Here the CDR3 reads CASSSGISGANVLTF. The CDR3 DNA follows: TGTGCCAGCAGCTCCGGGATCTCTGGGGCCAACGTCCTGACTTTC.

The chain couples TRBV12-5 to TRBJ2-1; 11 bases match TRBD2. Germline assignment: CDR1 LGHNT and CDR2 FRNRAP. Trimming at V came to 2 bases and at J to 8 bases, leaving 5 bases not matched to a gene. This CDR3 contains 15 residues. CDR3 coding DNA: TGTGCTAGTGGTTTGATAGCGGGAGGGCTCGATGAGCAGTTCTTC. Encoded protein: CASGLIAGGLDEQFF. Together with reference TRBV12-5 and TRBJ2-1, the CDR3 gives the full variable domain: DARVTQTPRHKVTEMGQEVTMRCQPILGHNTVFWYRQTMMQGLELLAYFRNRAPLDDSGMPKDRFSAEMPDATLATLKIQPSEPRDSAVYFCASGLIAGGLDEQFFGPGTRLTVL.

The chain employs TRBV5-4 and TRBJ1-1; no definite D call. The CDR3 contains 13 residues. The germline CDR1 and CDR2 sequences are SGHNT and YYREEE (reference sequence). Trimming removed 4 bases from V and 1 base from J, with 8 bases in between. CDR3: CASSAGENTEAFF. The CDR3 DNA follows: TGTGCCAGCAGCGCCGGGGAGAACACTGAAGCTTTCTTT.

V is TRBV7-9 and J is TRBJ1-3; the D gene is possibly TRBD1 (5 bases). Looked up from germline, CDR1 is SEHNR and CDR2 is FQNEAQ (reference sequence). The V end was cut by 5 bases, the J end by 4 bases, with 9 bases between. The CDR3 has 13 residues. CDR3 in amino acids: CASSAYRGNTIYF. CDR3 nucleotide sequence: TGTGCCAGCAGCGCCTACAGGGGAAACACCATATATTTT.

V is TRBV27 and J is TRBJ1-5, with 10 bases identical to TRBD1. The CDR3 sequence is 13 residues long. CDR1 is MNHEY, CDR2 SMNVEV, per germline (reference sequence). The junction had 2 bases not matched to a gene; V was cut back by 10 bases and J by 2 bases. CDR3 region: CAKDRGGNQPQHF. CDR3 DNA sequence: TGTGCCAAGGACAGGGGGGGCAATCAGCCCCAGCATTTT.

This chain uses TRBV15 with TRBJ2-5; 8 bases are shared with TRBD1. The CDR3 is 14 residues long. With V trimmed by 1 base and J by 11 bases, 9 bases remained unmatched. Germline assignment: CDR1 LNHNV and CDR2 YYDKDF (reference sequence). This CDR3 is CATSRGQGAKEQYF. CDR3 DNA: TGTGCCACCAGCAGAGGGCAGGGGGCGAAGGAGCAGTACTTC.

This clone was seen more than once but under ten times. This chain connects TRBV2 to TRBJ2-3, with 10 bases that match TRBD2. The CDR3 totals 16 residues. J was trimmed by 5 bases and V by 6 bases; bases with no gene match: 11. CDR1 is SNHLY and CDR2 is FYNNEI in the germline V gene. The CDR3 region has the DNA TGTGCCAGCAGGACCGGACTAGCGGCCCACCAAGATACGCAGTATTTT. It is translated as CASRTGLAAHQDTQYF.